Below are 32 T cell receptor beta chains sequenced from a single sample in a study of T cell responses to AZD1222 COVID-19 vaccine. Profiling relied on immunoSEQ multiplex PCR, and the TCRdb table lists in-frame clones only, not all of them. The sample shows tens of thousands of clones, around 89% of them seen only once. Source: peripheral blood, taken on day 0 of AZD1222 vaccination. The source of these receptors is an adult in good health.

The CDR3 DNA reads as TGTGCCAGCAGGTCTCCAGGGCACACTGAAGCTTTCTTT. Amino acids: CASRSPGHTEAFF. The chain couples TRBV11-3 to TRBJ1-1; TRBD1 is a possible D gene (5 bases). This CDR3 is 13 amino acids long. V was pared by 6 bases and J by 3 bases, with 11 bases between. Germline-derived CDR1 and CDR2 are SGHNT and YENEEA.

The chain's CDR3 is CASNLSPSVSGQGGAFF. CDR3 DNA: TGTGCCAGCAATCTCTCCCCTTCGGTGTCAGGGCAGGGCGGAGCTTTCTTT. The chain couples TRBV5-6 to TRBJ1-1; weak D call: TRBD1 (5 bases). The length of the CDR3 is 17 residues. From germline, CDR1 is SGHDT and CDR2 YYEEEE. The V end was cut by 6 bases, the J end by 10 bases, with 31 bases between.

CDR3 bases: TGTGCCAGCAGCTTTTTATCGACAGGGGGGAACACTGAAGCTTTCTTT. Translated: CASSFLSTGGNTEAFF. The V and J genes are TRBV7-9 and TRBJ1-1; TRBD1 matches at 9 bases. The CDR3 sequence is 16 residues long. Germline V gene sequence: CDR1 SEHNR, CDR2 FQNEAQ (reference sequence). V lost 3 bases to trimming and J lost 1 base; unmatched junction nucleotides: 6.

This clone occurred a few times. The chain links TRBV4-3 to TRBJ1-6; D unresolved. The germline V gene encodes CDR1 LGHNA and CDR2 YSLEER. The CDR3 length is 16 residues. Trimming pared 0 bases from V and 5 bases from J, leaving 11 bases between. Here the CDR3 DNA reads TGCGCCAGCAGCCAAGAACCCGGGTCCCATAATTCACCCCTCCACTTT. Translation gives CASSQEPGSHNSPLHF.

V and J are TRBV12-3 or TRBV12-4 and TRBJ2-1; D is ambiguous. The CDR3 spans 10 residues. Trimming removed 6 bases at V and 7 bases at J, with 4 bases between. The chain's CDR3 is CASSHNEQFF. CDR3 bases: TGTGCCAGCAGCCATAATGAGCAGTTCTTC.

The chain carries TRBV9 and TRBJ2-6, with D uncertain. CDR3 length: 15 amino acids. Germline lookup yields CDR1 SGDLS and CDR2 YYNGEE. The ends were cut back, 0 bases at V and 0 bases at J, with 4 bases in the middle. CDR3 nucleotides: TGTGCCAGCAGCGTAGTGGACTCTGGGGCCAACGTCCTGACTTTC. The encoded protein is CASSVVDSGANVLTF.

The chain is built from TRBV3-1 (or the pseudogene TRBV3-2) and TRBJ2-7; 9 bases map to TRBD1. The CDR3 runs 15 residues. The V and J ends lost 0 bases and 3 bases, in that order; junction bases with no gene match: 3. Germline V CDR1 and CDR2: LGHDT, YNNKEL (reference sequence). CDR3 in amino acids: CASSQENRGLYEQYF. The CDR3 DNA follows: TGTGCCAGCAGCCAAGAGAACAGGGGGCTCTACGAGCAGTACTTC.

This chain uses TRBV10-3 with TRBJ2-3, with TRBD2 matching over 10 bases. V lost 6 bases to trimming and J lost 6 bases; unmatched junction nucleotides: 6. From germline, CDR1 is ENHRY and CDR2 SYGVKD. The CDR3 spans 14 residues. The CDR3 DNA follows: TGTGCCATCAGGAGCGGGGGGGAAGGGGATACGCAGTATTTT. Protein sequence: CAIRSGGEGDTQYF.

The chain recombines TRBV7-9 with TRBJ2-7; D could derive from TRBD1 or TRBD2 (6 bases each). Trimming cost V 1 base and J 9 bases, with 13 bases left between them. This CDR3 has 13 residues. Looked up from germline, CDR1 is SEHNR and CDR2 is FQNEAQ (reference sequence). CDR3 protein: CASSLEGGLGQYF. CDR3 nucleotide sequence: TGTGCCAGCAGCTTAGAGGGGGGACTCGGGCAGTACTTC.

As DNA, the CDR3 is TGTGCCAGCAGTTTCGGACATAAAGCTTTCTTT. Amino acids: CASSFGHKAFF. V gene TRBV12-3 or TRBV12-4 combines with J gene TRBJ1-1; a weak D match, TRBD1 (5 bases). This CDR3 region has 11 residues. V was clipped by 3 bases and J by 9 bases, with 8 bases between them.

V and J are TRBV4-1 and TRBJ1-4; D is possibly TRBD1 (5 bases). Trimming cost V 1 base and J 8 bases, with 20 bases left between them. CDR3 length: 17 amino acids. CDR1 and CDR2 (germline): MGHRA, YSYEKL. The CDR3 DNA follows: TGCGCCAGCAGCCAAGGGGGCGCCAGGAATAAAGACGAAAAACTGTTTTTT. Translating gives CASSQGGARNKDEKLFF.

This chain links TRBV7-9 with TRBJ2-3; 10 bases map to TRBD1. Trimming took 5 bases from V and 5 from J; bases not matched to a gene: 13. The CDR3 is made up of 17 amino acids. Germline CDR1 and CDR2: SEHNR and FQNEAQ (reference sequence). The CDR3 reads CASSPFPGTGVQDTQYF. The CDR3 coding sequence is TGTGCCAGCAGCCCCTTCCCCGGGACAGGGGTTCAAGATACGCAGTATTTT. The whole variable domain, remainder taken from reference TRBV7-9 and TRBJ2-3, is DTGVSQNPRHKITKRGQNVTFRCDPISEHNRLYWYRQTLGQGPEFLTYFQNEAQLEKSRLLSDRFSAERPKGSFSTLEIQRTEQGDSAMYLCASSPFPGTGVQDTQYFGPGTRLTVL.

This sequence joins TRBV12-3 or TRBV12-4 and TRBJ1-1; D possibly corresponds to TRBD1 (5 bases). The CDR3 spans 13 residues. V shed 1 base and J shed 5 bases, with 8 bases lying between them. CDR3 residues: CASSLVGGTEAFF. The CDR3 DNA follows: TGTGCCAGCAGTTTAGTTGGGGGGACTGAAGCTTTCTTT.

V and J are TRBV10-1 and TRBJ1-1, with a possible D match to TRBD1 (5 bases). There are 16 residues in the CDR3. Trimming took off 2 bases at V and 1 base at J, with 14 bases between the two ends. Germline CDR1 WNHNN, CDR2 SYGVQD (reference sequence). The CDR3 region is CASSEKVVGGNTEAFF. CDR3 nucleotide sequence: TGCGCCAGCAGTGAGAAGGTCGTCGGGGGGAACACTGAAGCTTTCTTT.

This chain links TRBV27 with TRBJ2-7, with TRBD2 as a possible D gene (5 bases). V was pared by 0 bases and J by 3 bases, with 6 bases between. The CDR3 has 13 residues. Germline CDR1 reads MNHEY; CDR2 reads SMNVEV (reference sequence). This chain's CDR3 is CASSLSGNYEQYF. The CDR3 bases are TGTGCCAGCAGTTTATCCGGGAACTACGAGCAGTACTTC.

V and J are TRBV16 and TRBJ1-1; 9 bases are shared with TRBD1. Germline V lookup: CDR1 KGHSY, CDR2 FQNENV. This CDR3 is built from 13 residues. The V segment lost 4 bases and the J segment 5 bases; nucleotides outside the gene matches: 2. CDR3 protein: CASSRDRETEAFF. The CDR3 coding sequence is TGTGCCAGCAGCCGGGACAGGGAAACTGAAGCTTTCTTT.

V usage is TRBV7-2 and J usage is TRBJ1-1; weak D call: TRBD1 (5 bases). Trimming cost V 1 base and J 5 bases, with 11 bases left between them. The germline V gene encodes CDR1 SGHTA and CDR2 FQGNSA. This CDR3 has 14 residues. The CDR3 here is CASSLGREGTEAFF. In nucleotides, the CDR3 is TGTGCCAGCAGCTTAGGCAGGGAAGGGACTGAAGCTTTCTTT.

V and J are TRBV19 and TRBJ1-1, with D unclear. The CDR3 sequence is 12 residues long. CDR1 LNHDA and CDR2 SQIVND come from the germline V gene (reference sequence). V was trimmed by 4 bases and J by 5 bases, leaving 8 bases between them. CDR3 loop: CASSTSRTEAFF. The DNA of the CDR3 is TGTGCCAGTAGTACGTCGAGGACTGAAGCTTTCTTT. Supplemented by reference TRBV19 and TRBJ1-1, the full variable domain reads DGGITQSPKYLFRKEGQNVTLSCEQNLNHDAMYWYRQDPGQGLRLIYYSQIVNDFQKGDIAEGYSVSREKKESFPLTVTSAQKNPTAFYLCASSTSRTEAFFGQGTRLTVV.

The J gene is TRBJ2-7, the V gene TRBV10-3; 8 bases line up with TRBD2. Germline loops: CDR1 ENHRY, CDR2 SYGVKD. With V trimmed by 4 bases and J by 2 bases, 4 bases remained unmatched. This CDR3 has 14 residues. The CDR3 nucleotides are TGTGCCATCAGTGGGTCGGGGGGGACCTACGAGCAGTACTTC. Translated: CAISGSGGTYEQYF.

The chain links TRBV19 to TRBJ1-6; 12 bases match TRBD1. V shed 6 bases, J shed 10 bases, and the junction held 10 bases outside the gene matches. In germline, CDR1 is LNHDA, CDR2 SQIVND (reference sequence). The CDR3 runs to 16 residues. The CDR3 spells CASSPWDRGRGSPLHF. CDR3 coding DNA: TGTGCCAGTAGCCCATGGGACAGGGGGCGAGGATCACCCCTCCACTTT.

The CDR3 protein is CAWRILLYNEQFF. Here the CDR3 DNA reads TGTGCCTGGAGAATACTGCTATACAATGAGCAGTTCTTC. The chain combines TRBV30 with TRBJ2-1; D ambiguous. Germline V CDR1 and CDR2: GTSNPN, SVGIG (reference sequence). CDR3 length equals 13 residues. V lost 3 bases to trimming and J lost 4 bases, with 10 bases between them.

This clone has just one count. The V call is TRBV27, the J call TRBJ1-2; 9 bases line up with TRBD1. Losses at the gene ends were 6 bases for V and 4 bases for J; bases not matched to a gene: 12. Germline assignment: CDR1 MNHEY and CDR2 SMNVEV (reference sequence). The CDR3 spans 16 residues. In nucleotides, the CDR3 is TGTGCCAGCAGCTCAAGACAGGGGGTCGTTGGCTATGGCTACACCTTC. Its protein is CASSSRQGVVGYGYTF.

This clone was detected once. The chain couples TRBV27 to TRBJ2-6, with D unresolved. The CDR3 length is 16 residues. Per the germline V gene, CDR1 is MNHEY and CDR2 is SMNVEV (reference sequence). The V end was cut by 5 bases, the J end by 0 bases, with 11 bases between. The DNA for the CDR3 is TGTGCCAGCAGTGTGGCCATCGGCTCTGGGGCCAACGTCCTGACTTTC. Its translation is CASSVAIGSGANVLTF.

The rearrangement uses TRBV19 and TRBJ1-2; D is perhaps TRBD1 (6 bases). This CDR3 contains 13 residues. V was clipped by 1 base and J by 4 bases, with 7 bases between them. CDR1 and CDR2 from the germline V gene are LNHDA and SQIVND (reference sequence). The CDR3 DNA reads as TGTGCCAGTAGTATAGCAGGGGTCTATGGCTACACCTTC. Encoded protein: CASSIAGVYGYTF.

The genes are TRBV24-1 and TRBJ1-1; 8 nucleotides match TRBD1. V shed 2 bases, J shed 4 bases, and the junction held 5 bases outside the gene matches. CDR3 length: 15 amino acids. The germline CDR1 and CDR2 sequences are KGHDR and SFDVKD. The CDR3 region is CATSDSGGAGTEAFF. As DNA, the CDR3 is TGTGCCACCAGTGATTCAGGGGGCGCGGGCACTGAAGCTTTCTTT.

This chain joins TRBV5-1 and TRBJ1-1; D is perhaps TRBD1 (5 bases). Trimming pared 7 bases from V and 2 bases from J, leaving 18 bases between. CDR1 is SGHRS and CDR2 is YFSETQ in the germline V gene. The CDR3 length is 15 residues. The CDR3 here is CASHIQTGTNTEAFF. CDR3 nucleotide sequence: TGCGCCAGCCATATACAAACAGGTACAAACACTGAAGCTTTCTTT.

The V gene is TRBV5-1, the J gene TRBJ2-5; D remains ambiguous. The CDR3 has 17 residues. The V end lost 4 bases, the J end lost 4 bases, and 23 bases lay between the germline ends. From germline, CDR1 is SGHRS and CDR2 YFSETQ. The CDR3 DNA reads as TGCGCCAGCAGCACCTACCCGGACGGAGACTTTAGAGAGACCCAGTACTTC. The encoded protein is CASSTYPDGDFRETQYF.

This CDR3 is CASSSDRASLNTEAFF. CDR3 nucleotide sequence: TGTGCCAGCAGCTCAGACAGGGCGTCCCTGAACACTGAAGCTTTCTTT. J is TRBJ1-1 and V is TRBV11-2, with 7 nucleotides matching TRBD1. The CDR3 is made up of 16 amino acids. Germline CDR1 reads SGHAT; CDR2 reads FQNNGV. Trimming took 4 bases from V and 0 from J; bases not matched to a gene: 8.

The chain joins TRBV6-5 to TRBJ2-3; D remains ambiguous. The CDR3 covers 15 residues. V was trimmed by 6 bases and J by 2 bases, leaving 15 bases between them. Germline V CDR1 and CDR2: MNHEY, SVGAGI. Here the CDR3 reads CASSPAATHTDTQYF. As DNA, the CDR3 is TGTGCCAGCAGCCCGGCCGCAACTCACACAGATACGCAGTATTTT.

The V call is TRBV28, the J call TRBJ1-2; D not certain. V was trimmed by 3 bases and J by 8 bases, leaving 7 bases between them. The CDR3 runs 11 residues. The germline gives CDR1 MDHEN, CDR2 SYDVKM. The CDR3 sequence is CASSFDGGYTF. CDR3 sequence (DNA): TGTGCCAGCAGTTTCGACGGCGGCTACACCTTC.

This clone was counted once. The chain recombines TRBV6-5 with TRBJ1-4; 7 bases match TRBD1. Per the germline V gene, CDR1 is MNHEY and CDR2 is SVGAGI. The CDR3 contains 16 residues. After removal of 2 bases from V and 5 bases from J, the junction contained 8 bases not matched to a gene. In DNA, the CDR3 is TGTGCCAGCAGTTACGACAGGGTAGGGCCAAATGAAAAACTGTTTTTT. It yields the protein CASSYDRVGPNEKLFF.

The chain couples TRBV2 to TRBJ1-4, with 10 bases aligning to TRBD1. Germline V CDR1 and CDR2: SNHLY, FYNNEI. V lost 6 bases and J lost 8; bases outside the gene matches: 9. This CDR3 is 15 amino acids long. CDR3 coding DNA: TGTGCCAGCAGCGACAGGGGGCGCAGGTGGGAAAAACTGTTTTTT. Its translation: CASSDRGRRWEKLFF. The full variable domain, completed using reference TRBV2 and TRBJ1-4, is EPEVTQTPSHQVTQMGQEVILRCVPISNHLYFYWYRQILGQKVEFLVSFYNNEISEKSEIFDDQFSVERPDGSNFTLKIRSTKLEDSAMYFCASSDRGRRWEKLFFGSGTQLSVL.